Listed below are T cell receptor beta chains from one sample, sequenced in a study of human T cells and chemical hapten exposure. Using its own MiXCR run on the RACE reads, TCRdb lists one record per CDR3 protein. The sample records 200,000 to 300,000 distinct CDR3 sequences, 7.5% to 10% being singletons. The material sequenced was whole blood, taken in connection with sensitization to the hapten diphenylcyclopropenone (DPC). The receptors derive from a woman in her 40s with alopecia areata. Some clones in this sample may be carry-over from other donors' samples. The CDR3 runs from the conserved cysteine through the conserved F or W. The order of the fields is clone size, V gene, CDR3 protein. Expanded clones get a size class; other rows say once, few or many, or leave the size out.

clone_size: NA; v_call: TRBV7-2; cdr3_aa: CASSPGSRDNEQFF
clone_size: few; v_call: TRBV7-3; cdr3_aa: CASSAGHPIEQYF
clone_size: NA; v_call: TRBV10-3; cdr3_aa: CAGAASQDTQYF
clone_size: few; v_call: TRBV12-3/TRBV12-4; cdr3_aa: CASSGRVPKNIQYF
clone_size: few; v_call: TRBV5-1; cdr3_aa: CASGASGSTDTQYF
clone_size: NA; v_call: TRBV5-1; cdr3_aa: CASSLTSGSSNEQFF
clone_size: NA; v_call: TRBV7-2; cdr3_aa: CASSPAWTGELFF
clone_size: NA; v_call: TRBV6-5; cdr3_aa: CASSVGREAFF
clone_size: many; v_call: TRBV9; cdr3_aa: CASSVTGGYLETQYF
clone_size: NA; v_call: TRBV4-1; cdr3_aa: CASSQDFAEPYEQYF
clone_size: NA; v_call: TRBV24-1; cdr3_aa: CASSGSYTDTQYF
clone_size: few; v_call: TRBV7-9; cdr3_aa: CASSPGTSLTQYF
clone_size: few; v_call: TRBV7-6; cdr3_aa: CASSPRDYRTDTQYF
clone_size: NA; v_call: TRBV28; cdr3_aa: CASSLGTGSYGYTF
clone_size: NA; v_call: TRBV11-2; cdr3_aa: CASSPGTFLAKNIQYF
clone_size: few; v_call: TRBV20-1; cdr3_aa: CSAPRLAGRNEQFF
clone_size: many; v_call: TRBV12-3/TRBV12-4; cdr3_aa: CASSLQGWKETQYF
clone_size: NA; v_call: TRBV20-1; cdr3_aa: CSARPPPDRVTDTQYF
clone_size: many; v_call: TRBV28; cdr3_aa: CASSSGTGFGSLEYEQYF
clone_size: NA; v_call: TRBV27; cdr3_aa: CASKNLAADEQYF
clone_size: many; v_call: TRBV7-9; cdr3_aa: CASSLVSGRTGELFF
clone_size: many; v_call: TRBV6-2/TRBV6-3; cdr3_aa: CASSYSLPTDTQYF
clone_size: NA; v_call: TRBV5-1; cdr3_aa: CASSPDSAKNIQYF
clone_size: NA; v_call: TRBV7-3; cdr3_aa: CASSFAGPDTQYF
clone_size: few; v_call: TRBV4-3; cdr3_aa: CASSQSGGQASGTEAFF
clone_size: few; v_call: TRBV7-8; cdr3_aa: CASSAGADTYEQYF
clone_size: many; v_call: TRBV20-1; cdr3_aa: CSASPNAAHYGYTF
clone_size: NA; v_call: TRBV7-3; cdr3_aa: CASSRTRDQETQYF
clone_size: NA; v_call: TRBV9; cdr3_aa: CASSDGALANQETQYF
clone_size: many; v_call: TRBV9; cdr3_aa: CASSLTWDTQYF
clone_size: NA; v_call: TRBV10-3; cdr3_aa: CAIRSGAGNTIYF
clone_size: few; v_call: TRBV12-3/TRBV12-4; cdr3_aa: CATRSQTPYNEQFF
clone_size: few; v_call: TRBV6-5; cdr3_aa: CASSNTRRSNTEAFF
clone_size: NA; v_call: TRBV25-1; cdr3_aa: CASSDPVLGGQSGYTF
clone_size: NA; v_call: TRBV29-1; cdr3_aa: CSVEAREGTEAFF
clone_size: NA; v_call: TRBV13; cdr3_aa: CASSLGGQISGNTIYF
clone_size: NA; v_call: TRBV5-5; cdr3_aa: CASSLDRVAGELFF
clone_size: NA; v_call: TRBV28; cdr3_aa: CASSRLSVLYF
clone_size: many; v_call: TRBV18; cdr3_aa: CASSPSVGGLNTEAFF
clone_size: few; v_call: TRBV6-5; cdr3_aa: CASSYSRRGLGDEQYF
clone_size: few; v_call: TRBV12-3/TRBV12-4; cdr3_aa: CASSLAEGQGTEAFF
clone_size: NA; v_call: TRBV10-3; cdr3_aa: CAISQPPSTGELFF
clone_size: many; v_call: TRBV4-1; cdr3_aa: CASSQEPGLPYNEQFF
clone_size: NA; v_call: TRBV5-1; cdr3_aa: CASSFVGGHYEQYF